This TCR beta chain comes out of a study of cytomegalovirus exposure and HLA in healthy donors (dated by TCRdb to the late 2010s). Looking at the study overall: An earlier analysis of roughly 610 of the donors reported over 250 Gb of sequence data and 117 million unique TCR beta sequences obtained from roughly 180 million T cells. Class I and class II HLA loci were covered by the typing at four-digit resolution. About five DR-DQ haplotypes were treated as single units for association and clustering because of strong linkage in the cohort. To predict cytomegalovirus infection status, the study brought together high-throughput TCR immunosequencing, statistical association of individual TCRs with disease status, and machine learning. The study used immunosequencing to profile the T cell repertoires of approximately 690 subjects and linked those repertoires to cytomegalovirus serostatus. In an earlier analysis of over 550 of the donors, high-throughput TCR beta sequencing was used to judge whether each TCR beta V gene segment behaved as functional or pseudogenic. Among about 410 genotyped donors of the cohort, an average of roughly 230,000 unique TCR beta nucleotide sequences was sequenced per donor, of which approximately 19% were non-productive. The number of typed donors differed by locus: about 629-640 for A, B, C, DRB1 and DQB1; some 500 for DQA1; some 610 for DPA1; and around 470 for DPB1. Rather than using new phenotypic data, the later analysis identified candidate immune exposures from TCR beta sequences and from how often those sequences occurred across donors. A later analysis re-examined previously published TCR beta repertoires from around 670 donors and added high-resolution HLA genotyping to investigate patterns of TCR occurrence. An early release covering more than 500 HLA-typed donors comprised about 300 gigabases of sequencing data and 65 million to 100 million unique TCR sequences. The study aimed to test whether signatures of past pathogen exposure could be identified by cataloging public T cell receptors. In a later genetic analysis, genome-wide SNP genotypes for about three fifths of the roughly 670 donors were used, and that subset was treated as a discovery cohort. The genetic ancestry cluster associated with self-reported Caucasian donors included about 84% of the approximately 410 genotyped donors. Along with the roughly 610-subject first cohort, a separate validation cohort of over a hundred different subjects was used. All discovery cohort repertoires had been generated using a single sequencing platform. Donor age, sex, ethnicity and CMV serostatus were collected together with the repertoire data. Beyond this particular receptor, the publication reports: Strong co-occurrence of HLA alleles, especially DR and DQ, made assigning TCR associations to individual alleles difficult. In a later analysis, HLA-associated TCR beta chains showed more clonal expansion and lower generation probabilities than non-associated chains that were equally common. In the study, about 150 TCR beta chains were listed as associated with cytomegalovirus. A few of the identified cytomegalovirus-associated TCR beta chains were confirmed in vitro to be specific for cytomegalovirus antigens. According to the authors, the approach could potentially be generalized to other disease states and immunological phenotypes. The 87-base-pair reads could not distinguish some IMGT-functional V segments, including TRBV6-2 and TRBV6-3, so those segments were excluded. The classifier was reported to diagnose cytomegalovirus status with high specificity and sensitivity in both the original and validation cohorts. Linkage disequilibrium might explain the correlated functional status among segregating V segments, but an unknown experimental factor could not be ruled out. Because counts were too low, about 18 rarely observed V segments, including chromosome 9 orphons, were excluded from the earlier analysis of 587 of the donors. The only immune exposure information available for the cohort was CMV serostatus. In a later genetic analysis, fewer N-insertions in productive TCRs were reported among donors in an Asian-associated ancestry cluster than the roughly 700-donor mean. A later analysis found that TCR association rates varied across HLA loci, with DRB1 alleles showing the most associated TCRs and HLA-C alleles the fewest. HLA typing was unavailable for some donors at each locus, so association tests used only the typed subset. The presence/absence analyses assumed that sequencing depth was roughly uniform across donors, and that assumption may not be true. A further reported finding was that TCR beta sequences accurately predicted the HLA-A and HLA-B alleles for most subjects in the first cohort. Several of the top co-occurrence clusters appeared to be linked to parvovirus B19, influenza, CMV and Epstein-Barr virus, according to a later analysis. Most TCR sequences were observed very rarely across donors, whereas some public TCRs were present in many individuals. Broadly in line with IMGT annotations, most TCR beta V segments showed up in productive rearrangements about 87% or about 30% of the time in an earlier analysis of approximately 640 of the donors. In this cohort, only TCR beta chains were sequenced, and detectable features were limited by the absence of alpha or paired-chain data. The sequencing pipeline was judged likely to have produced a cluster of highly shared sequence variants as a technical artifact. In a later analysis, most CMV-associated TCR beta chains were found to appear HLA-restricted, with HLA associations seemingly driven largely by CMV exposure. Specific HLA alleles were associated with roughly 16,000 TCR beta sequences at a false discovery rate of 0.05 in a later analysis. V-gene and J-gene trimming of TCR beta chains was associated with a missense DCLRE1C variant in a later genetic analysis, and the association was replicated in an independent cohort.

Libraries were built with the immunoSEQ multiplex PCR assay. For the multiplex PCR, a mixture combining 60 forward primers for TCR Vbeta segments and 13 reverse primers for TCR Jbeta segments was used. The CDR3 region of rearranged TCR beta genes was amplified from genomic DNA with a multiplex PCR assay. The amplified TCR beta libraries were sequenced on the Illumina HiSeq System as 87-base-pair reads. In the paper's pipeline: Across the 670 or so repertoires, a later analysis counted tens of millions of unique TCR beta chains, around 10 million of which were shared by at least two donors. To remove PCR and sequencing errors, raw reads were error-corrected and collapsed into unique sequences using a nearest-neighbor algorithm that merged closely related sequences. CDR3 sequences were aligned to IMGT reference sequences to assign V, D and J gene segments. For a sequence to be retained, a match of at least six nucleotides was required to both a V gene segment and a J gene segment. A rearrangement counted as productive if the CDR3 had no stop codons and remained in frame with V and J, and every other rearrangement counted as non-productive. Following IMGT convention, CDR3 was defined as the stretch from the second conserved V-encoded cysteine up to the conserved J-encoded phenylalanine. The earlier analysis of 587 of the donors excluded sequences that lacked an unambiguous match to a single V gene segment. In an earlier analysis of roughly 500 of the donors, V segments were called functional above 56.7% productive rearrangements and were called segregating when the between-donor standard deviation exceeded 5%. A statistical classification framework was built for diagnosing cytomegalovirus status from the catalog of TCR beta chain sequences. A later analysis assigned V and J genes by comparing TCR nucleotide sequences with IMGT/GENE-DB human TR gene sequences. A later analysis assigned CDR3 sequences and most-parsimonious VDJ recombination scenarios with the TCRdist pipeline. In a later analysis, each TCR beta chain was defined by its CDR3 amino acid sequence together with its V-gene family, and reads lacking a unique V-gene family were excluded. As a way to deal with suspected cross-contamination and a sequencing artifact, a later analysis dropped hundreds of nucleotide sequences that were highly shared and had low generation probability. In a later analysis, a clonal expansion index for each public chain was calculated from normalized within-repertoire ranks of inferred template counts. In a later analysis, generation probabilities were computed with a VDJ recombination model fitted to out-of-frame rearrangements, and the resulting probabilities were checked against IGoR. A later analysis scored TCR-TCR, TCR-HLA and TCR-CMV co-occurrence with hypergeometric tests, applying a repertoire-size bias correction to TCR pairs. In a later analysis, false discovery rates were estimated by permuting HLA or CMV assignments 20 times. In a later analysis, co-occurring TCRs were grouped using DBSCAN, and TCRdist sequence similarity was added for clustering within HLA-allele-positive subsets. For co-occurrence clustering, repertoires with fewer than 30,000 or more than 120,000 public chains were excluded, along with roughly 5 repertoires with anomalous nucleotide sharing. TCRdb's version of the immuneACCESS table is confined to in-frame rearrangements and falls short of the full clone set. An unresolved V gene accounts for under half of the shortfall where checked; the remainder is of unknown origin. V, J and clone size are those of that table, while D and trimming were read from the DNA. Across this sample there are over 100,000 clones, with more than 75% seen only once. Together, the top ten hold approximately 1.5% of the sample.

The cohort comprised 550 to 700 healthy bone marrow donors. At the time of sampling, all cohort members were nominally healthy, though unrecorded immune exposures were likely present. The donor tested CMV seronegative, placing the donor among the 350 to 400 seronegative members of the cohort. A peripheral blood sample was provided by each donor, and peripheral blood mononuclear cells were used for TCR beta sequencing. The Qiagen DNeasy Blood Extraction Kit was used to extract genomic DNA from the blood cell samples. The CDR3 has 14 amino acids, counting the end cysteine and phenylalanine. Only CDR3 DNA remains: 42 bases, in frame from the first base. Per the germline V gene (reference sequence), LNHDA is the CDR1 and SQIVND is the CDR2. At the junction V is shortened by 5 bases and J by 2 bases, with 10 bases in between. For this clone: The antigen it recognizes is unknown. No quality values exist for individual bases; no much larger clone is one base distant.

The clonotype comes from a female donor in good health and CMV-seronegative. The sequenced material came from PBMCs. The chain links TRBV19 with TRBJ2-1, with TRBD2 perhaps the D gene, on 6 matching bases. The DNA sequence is TGTGCCAGTAGTCGGGACTCAGCCTACAATGAGCAGTTCTTC. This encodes CASSRDSAYNEQFF.